One and the same sample provided the 2 T cell receptor beta chains below, sequenced in a study of T cell responses to AZD1222 COVID-19 vaccine. Assay: immunoSEQ multiplex PCR; the TCRdb copy retains only in-frame clones and omits some. The data hold 90,000 to 120,000 clones, with more than 85% observed a single time. Source: peripheral blood, taken on day 0 of AZD1222 vaccination. These receptors came from an adult in good health.

The rearrangement links TRBV2 to TRBJ1-4; D unresolved. Germline CDR1 is SNHLY and CDR2 is FYNNEI. There are 12 residues in the CDR3. V dropped 4 bases and J dropped 10 bases, with 10 bases sitting between them. The CDR3 DNA reads TGTGCCAGCAGTGTCCCCCCGGGAAAACTGTTTTTT. Translating it yields CASSVPPGKLFF.

This clone has more than one count but fewer than ten. This chain links TRBV12-3 or TRBV12-4 with TRBJ2-1, with no clear D. V lost 7 bases to trimming and J lost 5 bases, with 12 bases between them. CDR3 length equals 13 residues. The CDR3 DNA follows: TGTGCCAGCACTAGACCCGAGGACAATGAGCAGTTCTTC. This sequence encodes CASTRPEDNEQFF.